This TCR beta chain was sequenced for a study of blood T cell repertoires in COVID-19. Study background: There were acute and convalescent COVID-19 samples, and they came from the United States, Italy and Spain. Sources were T cells, B-cell-depleted T cells, or PBMCs; the material itself was cDNA or gDNA.

As processed by the authors: Amplification with reference gene primers provided the estimates of nucleated cell counts. Assay used: immunoSEQ multiplex PCR; TCRdb lists only in-frame clones, some missing. The V and J calls and clone size were taken over from that table, and D and trimming were inferred from the DNA. The sample includes around 150,000 clones, around 92% of them seen just once. Per germline, CDR1 LGHDT and CDR2 YNNKEL (reference sequence). The V segment lost 1 base and the J segment 4 bases; nucleotides outside the gene matches: 9. This CDR3 has 17 residues. The Seattle site enrolled patients during active infection and followed them longitudinally.

This clonotype was obtained from a man younger than 40 with COVID-19, enrolled during active disease. Sample: peripheral blood. The chain links TRBV3-1 (or the pseudogene TRBV3-2) to TRBJ1-5, with 8 nucleotides matching TRBD1. The CDR3 sequence is CASSQARDRLSNQPQHF. CDR3 nucleotide sequence: TGTGCCAGCAGCCAAGCCCGGGACAGGCTATCTAATCAGCCCCAGCATTTT.